This record looks at one T cell receptor beta chain sequence and its context. The PCR used 60 Vbeta and 13 Jbeta primers. This table comes from immunoSEQ multiplex PCR, and its TCRdb copy is limited to in-frame clones, with some not included. The sample lists approximately 150,000 clones; 65% to 85% were seen once. The sample comes from a study of cytomegalovirus exposure and HLA in healthy donors. The germline gives CDR1 SGHNT, CDR2 YENEEA. The length of the CDR3 is 15 residues. Trimming stripped 0 bases from V and 7 bases from J, with 15 bases between. What was sequenced was PBMCs. This sequence originates from a woman between 40 and 50 years old in good health and CMV-seropositive. The chain is built from TRBV11-3 and TRBJ2-5, with D unresolved. Written as DNA, the CDR3 is TGTGCCAGCAGCTTAGATGGGTCCAACCCGGGGACCCAGTACTTC. Translating it yields CASSLDGSNPGTQYF.